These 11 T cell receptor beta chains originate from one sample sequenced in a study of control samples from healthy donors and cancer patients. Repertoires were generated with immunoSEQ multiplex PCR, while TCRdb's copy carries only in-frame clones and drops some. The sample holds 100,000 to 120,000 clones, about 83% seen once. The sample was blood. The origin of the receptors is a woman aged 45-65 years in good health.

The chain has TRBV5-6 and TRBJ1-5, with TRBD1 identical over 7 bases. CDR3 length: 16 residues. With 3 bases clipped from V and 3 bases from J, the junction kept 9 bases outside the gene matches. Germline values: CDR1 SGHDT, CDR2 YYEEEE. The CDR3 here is CASSYRDSSLNQPQHF. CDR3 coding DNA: TGTGCCAGCAGCTACCGGGACAGCTCGCTCAATCAGCCCCAGCATTTT.

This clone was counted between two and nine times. CDR3 nucleotides: TGTGCCAGCAGCAAAGATGCCAGCGGGGTATACGAGCAGTACTTC. Protein sequence: CASSKDASGVYEQYF. This rearrangement joins TRBV11-2 to TRBJ2-7; 7 nucleotides align to TRBD2. J lost 4 bases, V lost 5 bases, and 11 bases had no gene match. This CDR3 region has 15 residues. Germline lookup yields CDR1 SGHAT and CDR2 FQNNGV.

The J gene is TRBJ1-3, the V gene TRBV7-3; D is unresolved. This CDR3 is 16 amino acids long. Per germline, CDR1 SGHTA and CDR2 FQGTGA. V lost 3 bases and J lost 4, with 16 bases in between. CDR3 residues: CASSLTGGRFGNTIYF. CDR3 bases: TGTGCCAGCAGCTTGACTGGAGGTCGCTTCGGAAACACCATATATTTT. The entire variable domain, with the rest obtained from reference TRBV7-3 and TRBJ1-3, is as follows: GAGVSQTPSNKVTEKGKYVELRCDPISGHTALYWYRQSLGQGPEFLIYFQGTGAADDSGLPNDRFFAVRPEGSVSTLKIQRTERGDSAVYLCASSLTGGRFGNTIYFGEGSWLTVV.

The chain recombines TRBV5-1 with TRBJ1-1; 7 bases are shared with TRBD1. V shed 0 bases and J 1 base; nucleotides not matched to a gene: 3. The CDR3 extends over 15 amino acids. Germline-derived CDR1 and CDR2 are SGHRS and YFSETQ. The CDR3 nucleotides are TGCGCCAGCAGCTTGGAGGGGACAGCGAACACTGAAGCTTTCTTT. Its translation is CASSLEGTANTEAFF.

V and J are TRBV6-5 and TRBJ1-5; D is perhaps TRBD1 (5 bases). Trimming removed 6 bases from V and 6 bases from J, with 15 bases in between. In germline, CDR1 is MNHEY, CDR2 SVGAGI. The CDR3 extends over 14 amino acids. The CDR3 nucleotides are TGTGCCAGCAGGTCCGGGGGGGAGGGTCAGCCCCAGCATTTT. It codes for CASRSGGEGQPQHF.

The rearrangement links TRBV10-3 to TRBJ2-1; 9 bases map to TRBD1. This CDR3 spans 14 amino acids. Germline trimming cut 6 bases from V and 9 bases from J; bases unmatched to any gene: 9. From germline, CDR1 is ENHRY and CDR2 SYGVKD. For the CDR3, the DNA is TGTGCCATCAGATCGACAGGGGGGAGCGGTGAGCAGTTCTTC. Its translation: CAIRSTGGSGEQFF.

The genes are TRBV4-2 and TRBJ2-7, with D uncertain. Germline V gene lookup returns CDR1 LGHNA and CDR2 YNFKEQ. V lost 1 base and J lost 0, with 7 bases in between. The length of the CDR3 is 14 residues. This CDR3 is CASSQAEFSYEQYF. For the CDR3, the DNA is TGTGCCAGCAGCCAAGCGGAATTCTCCTACGAGCAGTACTTC.

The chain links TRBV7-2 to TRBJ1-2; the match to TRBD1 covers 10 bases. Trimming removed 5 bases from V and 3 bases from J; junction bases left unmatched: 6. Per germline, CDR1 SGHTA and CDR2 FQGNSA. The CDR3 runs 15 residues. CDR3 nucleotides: TGTGCCAGCAGCCCTGACAGGGGGCTACACTATGGCTACACCTTC. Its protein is CASSPDRGLHYGYTF.

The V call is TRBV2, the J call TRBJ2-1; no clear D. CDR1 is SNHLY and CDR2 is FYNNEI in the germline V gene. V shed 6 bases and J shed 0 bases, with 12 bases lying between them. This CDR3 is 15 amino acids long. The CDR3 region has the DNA TGTGCCAGCAGAAGAGCGTTCAGCTCCTACAATGAGCAGTTCTTC. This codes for CASRRAFSSYNEQFF.

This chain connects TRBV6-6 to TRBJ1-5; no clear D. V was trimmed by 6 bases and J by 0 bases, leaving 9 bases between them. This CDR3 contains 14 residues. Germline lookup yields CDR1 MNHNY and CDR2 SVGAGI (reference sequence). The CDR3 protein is CASRLGDSNQPQHF. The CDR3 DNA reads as TGTGCCAGCAGGCTTGGGGATAGCAATCAGCCCCAGCATTTT.

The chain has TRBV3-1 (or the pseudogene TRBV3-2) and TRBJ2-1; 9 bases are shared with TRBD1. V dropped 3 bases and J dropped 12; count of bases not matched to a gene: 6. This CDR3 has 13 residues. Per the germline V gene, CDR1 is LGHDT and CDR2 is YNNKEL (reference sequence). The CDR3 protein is CASSQLTGGRQFF. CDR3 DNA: TGTGCCAGCAGCCAGCTAACAGGGGGCAGGCAGTTCTTC.